These 7 T cell receptor beta chains were all obtained from the same sample, sequenced in a study of T cells in localized non-small cell lung cancer. Sequencing used immunoSEQ multiplex PCR; TCRdb keeps in-frame clones, though not all of them. This table has tens of thousands of clones, more than 85% appearing once. The starting material was PBMCs, obtained before any cancer treatment. The receptors here all came from a man aged 35 to 69 with stage II lung adenocarcinoma.

This clone showed up just once. V usage is TRBV18 and J usage is TRBJ1-1; the D gene is possibly TRBD1 (6 bases). Germline V gene sequence: CDR1 KGHSH, CDR2 LQKENI. The CDR3 totals 21 residues. The germline V and J ends were trimmed by 1 base and 1 base, with 28 bases remaining between them. CDR3 sequence reads: CASSPRNPAGFPTGQNTEAFF. CDR3 nucleotide sequence: TGTGCCAGCTCACCACGCAACCCAGCCGGATTTCCGACAGGCCAGAACACTGAAGCTTTCTTT.

This sequence joins TRBV28 and TRBJ1-6, with D unresolved. Trimming stripped 3 bases from V and 10 bases from J, with 4 bases between. CDR1 is MDHEN, CDR2 SYDVKM, per germline. The CDR3 has 11 amino acids. The CDR3 reads CASSFGSPLHF. The CDR3 coding sequence is TGTGCCAGCAGTTTCGGGTCACCCCTCCACTTT. The whole variable domain, remainder taken from reference TRBV28 and TRBJ1-6, is DVKVTQSSRYLVKRTGEKVFLECVQDMDHENMFWYRQDPGLGLRLIYFSYDVKMKEKGDIPEGYSVSREKKERFSLILESASTNQTSMYLCASSFGSPLHFGNGTRLTVT.

The chain employs TRBV6-5 and TRBJ1-2; D remains ambiguous. V dropped 3 bases and J dropped 6 bases, with 11 bases sitting between them. This CDR3 comprises 13 residues. Germline assignment: CDR1 MNHEY and CDR2 SVGAGI. The CDR3 DNA sequence: TGTGCCAGCAGTTATACGAATGATAATGGCTACACCTTC. This codes for CASSYTNDNGYTF.

The chain carries TRBV19 and TRBJ1-5; tentatively, D is TRBD1 (6 bases). The CDR3 runs 14 residues. From germline, CDR1 is LNHDA and CDR2 SQIVND (reference sequence). Trimming took 6 bases from V and 4 from J, leaving 13 bases between them. The CDR3 DNA reads TGTGCCAGTAGGTCGACAGGTCTAAATCAGCCCCAGCATTTT. Translated: CASRSTGLNQPQHF.

The chain links TRBV5-1 to TRBJ1-2; TRBD1 aligns across 9 bases. There are 16 residues in the CDR3. Germline trimming cut 5 bases from V and 1 base from J; bases unmatched to any gene: 9. Germline V gives CDR1 SGHRS, CDR2 YFSETQ. Here the CDR3 DNA reads TGCGCCAGCAGGCGGACAGGGGACCTAGTTAACTATGGCTACACCTTC. It codes for CASRRTGDLVNYGYTF.

The chain employs TRBV6-5 and TRBJ1-2; a possible D gene is TRBD1 (5 bases). The V and J ends lost 6 bases and 4 bases respectively, with 15 bases between them. This CDR3 spans 14 amino acids. Germline CDR1 is MNHEY and CDR2 is SVGAGI. The CDR3 spells CASRGQGLPYGYTF. The CDR3 nucleotides are TGTGCCAGCAGGGGTCAGGGACTGCCCTATGGCTACACCTTC.

This chain links TRBV2 with TRBJ1-2, with D possibly being TRBD1 (5 bases). The V end lost 4 bases, the J end lost 0 bases, and 18 bases lay between the germline ends. Germline CDR1 and CDR2: SNHLY and FYNNEI. The CDR3 covers 17 residues. The CDR3 loop reads CASSVQTVVGANYGYTF. The CDR3 DNA is TGTGCCAGCAGTGTTCAGACGGTGGTAGGGGCTAACTATGGCTACACCTTC.